This T cell receptor beta chain was observed in a study of blood T cell repertoires in COVID-19. Across the study: Sites across the United States, Italy and Spain contributed samples from acute and convalescent COVID-19. T cells, B-cell-depleted T cells, or PBMCs supplied cDNA or gDNA.

V shed 6 bases, J shed 2 bases, and the junction held 6 bases outside the gene matches. Germline V lookup: CDR1 LNHDA, CDR2 SQIVND (reference sequence). The CDR3 length is 16 residues. The authors' processing: Reference gene primers were amplified, and this amplification served to estimate nucleated cell counts. TCRdb keeps only in-frame clones here, not all; method: immunoSEQ multiplex PCR. V and J calls and clone size are given by that table; D and trimming were obtained from the DNA. This table has roughly 250,000 clones, roughly four fifths appearing once. The origin of this receptor is a woman at least 80 years old with acute or convalescent COVID-19. J is TRBJ2-2 and V is TRBV19, with 10 nucleotides matching TRBD2. Material for sequencing was peripheral blood. The CDR3 protein is CASSLLAGANTGELFF. In nucleotides, the CDR3 is TGTGCCAGTAGCCTTCTAGCGGGGGCCAACACCGGGGAGCTGTTTTTT.